This record concerns one T cell receptor (beta chain) sequence. The data stem from a study of cytomegalovirus exposure and HLA in healthy donors. Sequenced by immunoSEQ multiplex PCR; TCRdb stores in-frame clones only, minus some. The sample shows 90,000 to 130,000 clones, approximately 85% of them seen only once. This CDR3 contains 15 residues. Germline V lookup: CDR1 SGDLS, CDR2 YYNGEE. Trimming stripped 2 bases from V and 3 bases from J, with 11 bases between. The sample taken for sequencing was PBMCs. This TCR derives from a woman younger than 30 in good health and CMV-seronegative. The rearrangement uses TRBV9 and TRBJ2-2; possible D gene TRBD2, 6 bases. CDR3 coding DNA: TGTGCCAGCAGCGTTGGAGGGATCGACACCGGGGAGCTGTTTTTT. Its translation is CASSVGGIDTGELFF.